The source of this T cell receptor (beta chain) is a study of T-cell memory formation after mild COVID-19. TCRdb redid the calling of the 5' RACE reads with MiXCR, one entry per CDR3 protein. Of approximately 560,000 distinct CDR3 sequences in the sample, 17% were seen once. V shed 3 bases and J shed 5 bases, with 13 bases lying between them. This CDR3 contains 13 residues. Germline CDR1 reads GTSNPN; CDR2 reads SVGIG (reference sequence). The chain links TRBV30 to TRBJ1-1; a possible D gene is TRBD1 (6 bases). The sample comprised PBMCs or a T cell subset sorted from them (not recorded which). This receptor was obtained from an adult woman who had mild COVID-19 (a few samples of this study predate the infection). Cell type and time point are not known. CDR3 nucleotides: TGTGCCTGGAGAGGACAGCCAGGGACTGAAGCTTTCTTT. Protein: CAWRGQPGTEAFF.